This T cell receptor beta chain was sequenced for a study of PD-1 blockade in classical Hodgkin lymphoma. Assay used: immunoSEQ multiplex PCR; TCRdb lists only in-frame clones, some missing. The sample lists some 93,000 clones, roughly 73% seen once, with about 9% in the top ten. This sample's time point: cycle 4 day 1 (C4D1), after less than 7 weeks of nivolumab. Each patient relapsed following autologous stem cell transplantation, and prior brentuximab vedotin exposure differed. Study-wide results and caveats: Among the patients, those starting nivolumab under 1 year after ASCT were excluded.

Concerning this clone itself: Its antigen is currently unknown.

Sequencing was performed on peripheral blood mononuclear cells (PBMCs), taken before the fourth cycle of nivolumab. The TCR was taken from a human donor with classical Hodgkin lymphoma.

The CDR3 spells CAISGGGTEAFF. The CDR3 DNA reads TGTGCCATCAGTGGGGGGGGCACTGAAGCTTTCTTT. The chain couples TRBV10-3 to TRBJ1-1; TRBD1 is a possible D gene (5 bases). Germline V gene lookup returns CDR1 ENHRY and CDR2 SYGVKD. V was clipped by 4 bases and J by 4 bases, with 7 bases between them. CDR3 length equals 12 residues.